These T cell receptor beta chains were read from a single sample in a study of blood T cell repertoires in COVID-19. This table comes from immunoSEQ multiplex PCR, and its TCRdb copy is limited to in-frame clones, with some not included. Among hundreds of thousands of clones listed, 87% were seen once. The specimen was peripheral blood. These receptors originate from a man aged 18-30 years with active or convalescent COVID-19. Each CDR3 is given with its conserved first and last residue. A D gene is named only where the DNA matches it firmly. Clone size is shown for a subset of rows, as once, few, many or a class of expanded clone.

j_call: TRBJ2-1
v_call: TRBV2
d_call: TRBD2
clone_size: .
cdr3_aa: CASSRTSGALNDNEQFF
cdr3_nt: TGTGCCAGCAGTCGGACTAGCGGGGCGCTGAATGACAATGAGCAGTTCTTC

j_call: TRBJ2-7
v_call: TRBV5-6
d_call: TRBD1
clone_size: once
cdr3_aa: CASSLTGVREQYF
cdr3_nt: TGTGCCAGCAGCTTGACAGGGGTAAGAGAGCAGTACTTC

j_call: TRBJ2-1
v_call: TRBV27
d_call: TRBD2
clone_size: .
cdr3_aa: CASRVITAGGLDEQFF
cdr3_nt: TGTGCCAGCAGGGTGATCACAGCGGGGGGGCTTGATGAGCAGTTCTTC

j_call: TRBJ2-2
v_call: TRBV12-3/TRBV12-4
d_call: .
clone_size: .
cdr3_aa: CASSLGGGELFF
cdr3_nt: TGTGCCAGCAGTTTAGGCGGTGGGGAGCTGTTTTTT

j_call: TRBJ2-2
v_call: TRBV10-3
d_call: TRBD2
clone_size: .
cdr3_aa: CAIRPTSGGTNTGELFF
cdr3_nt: TGTGCCATCAGACCGACTAGCGGGGGTACGAACACCGGGGAGCTGTTTTTT

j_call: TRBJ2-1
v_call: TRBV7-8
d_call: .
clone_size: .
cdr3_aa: CASSLARGGASYNEQFF
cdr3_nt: TGTGCCAGCAGCTTAGCGCGAGGAGGAGCCTCCTACAATGAGCAGTTCTTC

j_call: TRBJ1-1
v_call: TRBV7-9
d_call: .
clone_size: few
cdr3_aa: CASSLAGLKNTEAFF
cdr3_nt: TGTGCCAGCAGCTTAGCGGGACTTAAGAACACTGAAGCTTTCTTT

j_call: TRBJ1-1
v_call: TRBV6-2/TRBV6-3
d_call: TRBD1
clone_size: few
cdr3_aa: CASRPSGQGNTEAFF
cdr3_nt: TGTGCCAGCAGACCTTCCGGACAGGGGAACACTGAAGCTTTCTTT

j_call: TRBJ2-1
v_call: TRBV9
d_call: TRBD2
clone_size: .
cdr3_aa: CASSLLAGEQFF
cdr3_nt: TGTGCCAGCAGCCTCCTAGCGGGTGAGCAGTTCTTC

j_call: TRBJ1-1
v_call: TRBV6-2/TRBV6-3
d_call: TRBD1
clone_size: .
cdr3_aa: CASSYSDRDSTEAFF
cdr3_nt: TGTGCCAGCAGTTACTCGGACAGGGACTCCACTGAAGCTTTCTTT

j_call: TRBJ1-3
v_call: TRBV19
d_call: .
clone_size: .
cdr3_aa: CASSMNGAAGNTIYF
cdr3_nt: TGTGCCAGTAGTATGAATGGAGCGGCTGGAAACACCATATATTTT

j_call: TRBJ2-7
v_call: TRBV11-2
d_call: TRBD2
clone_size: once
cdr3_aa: CASTQRGSTYEQYF
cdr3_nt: TGTGCCAGCACCCAGCGGGGGTCTACCTACGAGCAGTACTTC

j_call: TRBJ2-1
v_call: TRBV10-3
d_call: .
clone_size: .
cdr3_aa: CAISRLRDTNNEQFF
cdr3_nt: TGTGCCATCAGCAGACTCCGGGACACCAACAATGAGCAGTTCTTC

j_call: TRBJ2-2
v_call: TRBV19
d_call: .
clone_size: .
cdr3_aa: CASTPLWATNTGELFF
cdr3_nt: TGTGCCAGTACCCCATTGTGGGCAACGAACACCGGGGAGCTGTTTTTT

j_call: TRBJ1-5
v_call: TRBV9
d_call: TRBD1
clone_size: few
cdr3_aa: CASSAGTGDQPQHF
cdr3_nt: TGTGCCAGCAGCGCCGGGACAGGGGATCAGCCCCAGCATTTT

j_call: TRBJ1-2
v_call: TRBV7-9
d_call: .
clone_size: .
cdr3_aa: CASSDSIGSNYGYTF
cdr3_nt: TGTGCCAGCAGCGATTCTATTGGGAGTAACTATGGCTACACCTTC

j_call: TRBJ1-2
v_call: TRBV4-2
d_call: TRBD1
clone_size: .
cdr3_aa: CASSREQGAVYGYTF
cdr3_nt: TGTGCCAGCAGCCGAGAACAGGGGGCGGTCTATGGCTACACCTTC

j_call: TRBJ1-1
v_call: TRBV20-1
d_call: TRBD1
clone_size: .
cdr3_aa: CSASSQGAGTEAFF
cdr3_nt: TGCAGTGCTAGTAGCCAGGGGGCAGGGACTGAAGCTTTCTTT

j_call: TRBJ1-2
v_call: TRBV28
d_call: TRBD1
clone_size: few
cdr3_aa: CASSPRQGKSVVAGYTF
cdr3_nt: TGTGCCAGCAGTCCACGACAGGGAAAGTCGGTAGTTGCTGGCTACACCTTC

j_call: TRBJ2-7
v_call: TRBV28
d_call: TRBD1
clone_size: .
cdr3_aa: CASRRGQIPYEQYF
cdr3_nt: TGTGCCAGCAGACGGGGACAGATACCCTACGAGCAGTACTTC

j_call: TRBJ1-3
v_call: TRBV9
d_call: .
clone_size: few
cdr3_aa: CASSPTRGSSGNTIYF
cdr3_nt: TGTGCCAGCAGCCCCACGCGGGGAAGCTCTGGAAACACCATATATTTT

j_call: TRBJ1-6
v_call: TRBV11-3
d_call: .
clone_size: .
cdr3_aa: CASSRQNNSPLHF
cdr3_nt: TGTGCCAGCAGCCGACAGAACAATTCACCCCTCCACTTT

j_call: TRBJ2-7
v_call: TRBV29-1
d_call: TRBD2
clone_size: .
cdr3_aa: CSVAQAGYPYEQYF
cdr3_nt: TGCAGCGTTGCTCAAGCGGGATATCCCTACGAGCAGTACTTC

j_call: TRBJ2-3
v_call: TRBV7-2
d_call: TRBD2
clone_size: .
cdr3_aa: CASSLAPSGGATDTQYF
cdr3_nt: TGTGCCAGCAGCTTAGCCCCTAGCGGGGGGGCAACAGATACGCAGTATTTT

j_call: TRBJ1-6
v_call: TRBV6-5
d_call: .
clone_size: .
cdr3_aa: CASSYGRRGSPLHF
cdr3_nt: TGTGCCAGCAGTTACGGGAGGCGGGGTTCACCCCTCCACTTT

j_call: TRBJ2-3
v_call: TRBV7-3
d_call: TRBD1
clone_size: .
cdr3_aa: CASSPEGTGRSDTQYF
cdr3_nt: TGTGCCAGCAGCCCGGAGGGGACAGGGCGGTCAGATACGCAGTATTTT

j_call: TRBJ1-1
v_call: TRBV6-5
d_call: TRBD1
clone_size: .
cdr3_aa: CATHLLTGGDTEAFF
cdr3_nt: TGTGCCACCCACCTTCTGACAGGGGGAGACACTGAAGCTTTCTTT

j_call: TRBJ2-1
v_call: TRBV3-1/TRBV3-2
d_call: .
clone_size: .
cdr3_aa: CASSQARGRNEQFF
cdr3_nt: TGTGCCAGCAGCCAAGCCAGGGGACGGAATGAGCAGTTCTTC

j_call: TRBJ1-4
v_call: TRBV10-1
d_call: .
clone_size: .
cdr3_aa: CASMYRKNEKLFF
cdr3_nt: TGCGCCAGCATGTACAGAAAAAATGAAAAACTGTTTTTT